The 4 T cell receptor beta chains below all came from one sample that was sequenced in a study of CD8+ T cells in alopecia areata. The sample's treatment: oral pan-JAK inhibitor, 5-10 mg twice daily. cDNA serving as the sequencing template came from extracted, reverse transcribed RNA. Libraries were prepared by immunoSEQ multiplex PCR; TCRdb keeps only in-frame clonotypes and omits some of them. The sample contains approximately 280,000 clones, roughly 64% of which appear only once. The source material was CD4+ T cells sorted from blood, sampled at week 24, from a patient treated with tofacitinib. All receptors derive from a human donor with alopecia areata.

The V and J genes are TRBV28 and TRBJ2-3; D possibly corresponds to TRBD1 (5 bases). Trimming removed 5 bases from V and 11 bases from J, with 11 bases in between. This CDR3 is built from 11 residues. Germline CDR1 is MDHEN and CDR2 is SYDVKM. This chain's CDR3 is CASSKQARQYF. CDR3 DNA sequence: TGTGCCAGCAGTAAACAGGCTCGGCAGTATTTT.

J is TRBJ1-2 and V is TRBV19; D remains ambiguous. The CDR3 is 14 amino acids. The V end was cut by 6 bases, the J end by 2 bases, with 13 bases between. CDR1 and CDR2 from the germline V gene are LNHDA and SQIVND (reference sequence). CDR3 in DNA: TGTGCCAGTAGCCCTCAGCCAGGCAACTATGGCTACACCTTC. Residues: CASSPQPGNYGYTF.

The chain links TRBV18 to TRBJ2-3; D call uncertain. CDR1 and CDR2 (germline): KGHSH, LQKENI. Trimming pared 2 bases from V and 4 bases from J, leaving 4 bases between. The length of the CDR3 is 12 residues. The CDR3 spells CASSPSPDTQYF. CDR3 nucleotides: TGTGCCAGCTCACCAAGTCCAGATACGCAGTATTTT.

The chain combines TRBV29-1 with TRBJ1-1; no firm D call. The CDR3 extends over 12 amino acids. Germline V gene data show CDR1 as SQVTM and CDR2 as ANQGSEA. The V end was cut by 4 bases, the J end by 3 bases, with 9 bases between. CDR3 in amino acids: CSVATGDTEAFF. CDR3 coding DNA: TGCAGCGTTGCTACGGGTGACACTGAAGCTTTCTTT.